These T cell receptor beta chains were read from a single sample in a study of T cell responses to AZD1222 COVID-19 vaccine. Repertoires were generated with immunoSEQ multiplex PCR, while TCRdb's copy carries only in-frame clones and drops some. Of 150,000 or so clones in the sample, 85% to 95% are singletons; the top ten hold over 0.7%. The material sequenced was peripheral blood, taken on day 0 of AZD1222 vaccination. These receptors came from an adult in good health. Each CDR3 is given with its conserved first and last residue. Each record gives: J gene, V gene, clone size, D gene, CDR3 protein, CDR3 DNA. The D gene is left open where the match is weak. The size field is filled for only some rows; it gives once, few, many or a size class.

>TRBJ2-5|TRBV30|.|TRBD2
CAWSGKLAGAQETQYF
TGTGCCTGGAGTGGGAAACTAGCGGGGGCTCAAGAGACCCAGTACTTC
>TRBJ2-7|TRBV30|.|.
CAWERAYEQYF
TGTGCCTGGGAGAGAGCCTACGAGCAGTACTTC
>TRBJ1-1|TRBV30|.|.
CARTGGPGTEAFF
TGTGCCCGGACTGGGGGGCCAGGGACTGAAGCTTTCTTT
>TRBJ2-7|TRBV28|.|.
CASSYLAGQPSYEQYF
TGTGCCAGCAGTTATCTTGCGGGCCAGCCTTCCTACGAGCAGTACTTC
>TRBJ2-5|TRBV9|.|.
CASSVGLAGRALDWGETQYF
TGTGCCAGCAGCGTAGGCCTCGCGGGCAGGGCCCTCGATTGGGGAGAGACCCAGTACTTC
>TRBJ1-2|TRBV19|.|.
CASSAGFFYGYTF
TGTGCCAGTAGTGCAGGGTTTTTCTATGGCTACACCTTC
>TRBJ2-1|TRBV7-2|.|TRBD1
CASSSTGQSSYNEQFF
TGTGCCAGCAGCTCGACGGGACAGAGCTCCTACAATGAGCAGTTCTTC
>TRBJ2-3|TRBV7-8|.|.
CASSRSTDTQYF
TGTGCCAGCAGCCGCTCCACAGATACGCAGTATTTT
>TRBJ1-5|TRBV4-1|.|.
CASSQVGLGTEPQHF
TGCGCCAGCAGCCAAGTGGGACTGGGGACGGAGCCCCAGCATTTT
>TRBJ1-3|TRBV9|.|.
CASSGTSGNTIYF
TGTGCCAGCAGCGGGACCTCTGGAAACACCATATATTTT
>TRBJ2-7|TRBV27|.|TRBD2
CASSLRLANDEQYF
TGTGCCAGCAGTTTACGACTAGCTAATGACGAGCAGTACTTC
>TRBJ2-3|TRBV24-1|.|TRBD2
CATSDSAGLAGAGDTQYF
TGTGCCACCAGTGATTCCGCCGGACTAGCGGGGGCAGGAGATACGCAGTATTTT
>TRBJ1-1|TRBV5-4|.|.
CASSLGSFEAFF
TGTGCCAGCAGCTTGGGGTCCTTTGAAGCTTTCTTT
>TRBJ1-1|TRBV9|.|TRBD1
CASSRTGMNTEAFF
TGTGCCAGCTCTCGGACAGGTATGAACACTGAAGCTTTCTTT
>TRBJ1-4|TRBV11-2|.|.
CASSPNEKLFF
TGTGCCAGCAGCCCAAATGAAAAACTGTTTTTT
>TRBJ1-1|TRBV30|.|.
CAWSVTWATEAFF
TGTGCCTGGAGTGTAACCTGGGCCACTGAAGCTTTCTTT
>TRBJ1-1|TRBV12-3/TRBV12-4|.|.
CASSFAGTEAFF
TGTGCCAGCAGTTTCGCTGGCACTGAAGCTTTCTTT
>TRBJ1-5|TRBV7-9|.|.
CASSQGIQPQHF
TGTGCCAGCAGCCAGGGGATTCAGCCCCAGCATTTT
>TRBJ2-1|TRBV24-1|.|.
CATSDLAGALGDEQFF
TGTGCCACCAGTGATTTGGCAGGGGCGTTAGGCGATGAGCAGTTCTTC
>TRBJ2-3|TRBV14|.|TRBD1
CASSYRGAGRGTDTQYF
TGTGCCAGCAGCTACAGGGGTGCCGGGCGTGGCACAGATACGCAGTATTTT
>TRBJ2-1|TRBV5-4|.|.
CASSTGLPPGNEQFF
TGTGCCAGCAGCACCGGGCTGCCCCCTGGCAATGAGCAGTTCTTC
>TRBJ2-2|TRBV7-7|few|.
CASSPLANTGELFF
TGTGCTAGCAGCCCACTAGCGAACACCGGGGAGCTGTTTTTT
>TRBJ1-5|TRBV3-1/TRBV3-2|.|.
CASSHGVFHPQHF
TGTGCCAGCAGCCACGGAGTGTTTCATCCCCAGCATTTT
>TRBJ1-5|TRBV2|few|TRBD1
CASSEAGTGTYSNQPQHF
TGTGCCAGCAGTGAAGCGGGGACAGGGACCTATAGCAATCAGCCCCAGCATTTT
>TRBJ1-2|TRBV10-3|.|TRBD1
CAISETKDRVGYGYTF
TGTGCCATCAGTGAGACCAAAGACAGGGTCGGCTATGGCTACACCTTC
>TRBJ2-1|TRBV27|.|.
CASSPSAQDVRNEQFF
TGTGCCAGCAGCCCGTCCGCACAGGACGTGAGAAATGAGCAGTTCTTC
>TRBJ2-1|TRBV5-4|.|TRBD2
CASSKNPLAGGTNEQFF
TGTGCCAGCAGCAAGAACCCGCTAGCGGGGGGCACCAATGAGCAGTTCTTC
>TRBJ2-3|TRBV7-6|.|.
CASSASKGPQYF
TGTGCCAGCAGCGCCTCCAAGGGTCCGCAGTATTTT
>TRBJ1-1|TRBV11-2|.|TRBD1
CASSSSDRGWTEAFF
TGTGCCAGCAGCTCCAGTGACAGGGGCTGGACTGAAGCTTTCTTT
>TRBJ2-7|TRBV5-1|.|TRBD2
CASSLDLGGSVVYEQYF
TGCGCCAGCAGCTTGGACCTCGGCGGGAGCGTAGTATACGAGCAGTACTTC
>TRBJ1-4|TRBV5-1|.|.
CASSLDRAGEKLFF
TGCGCCAGCAGCTTGGACAGGGCCGGAGAAAAACTGTTTTTT
>TRBJ1-2|TRBV19|.|TRBD1
CASSHRGRRFFYGYTF
TGTGCCAGTAGTCACAGGGGGCGGAGATTTTTTTATGGCTACACCTTC
>TRBJ1-5|TRBV6-6|.|.
CASSYVSVNQPQHF
TGTGCCAGCAGTTACGTGTCAGTCAATCAGCCCCAGCATTTT
>TRBJ1-1|TRBV6-5|.|.
CASSLRVYTEAFF
TGTGCCAGCAGTCTCAGGGTCTACACTGAAGCTTTCTTT
>TRBJ2-3|TRBV4-2|.|.
CASSQETTVYTDTQYF
TGTGCCAGCAGCCAAGAAACGACAGTTTACACAGATACGCAGTATTTT
>TRBJ1-2|TRBV5-1|.|TRBD1
CASSPDREGGYTF
TGCGCCAGCAGCCCCGACAGGGAGGGAGGCTACACCTTC
>TRBJ2-1|TRBV3-1/TRBV3-2|.|TRBD1
CASSQEDRGSYNEQFF
TGTGCCAGCAGCCAGGAAGACAGGGGCTCCTACAATGAGCAGTTCTTC
>TRBJ1-2|TRBV14|once|.
CASSLTWDYGYTF
TGTGCCAGCAGCCTAACATGGGACTATGGCTACACCTTC
>TRBJ1-2|TRBV5-4|.|.
CASSRQSNYGYTF
TGTGCCAGCAGCCGACAGTCTAACTATGGCTACACCTTC
>TRBJ2-5|TRBV11-3|.|TRBD2
CASSLGVGGLGQETQYF
TGTGCCAGCAGCTTAGGAGTGGGGGGACTAGGCCAAGAGACCCAGTACTTC
>TRBJ2-1|TRBV2|.|.
CASSEYRTGEQFF
TGTGCCAGCAGTGAATACAGGACCGGGGAGCAGTTCTTC
>TRBJ1-5|TRBV19|.|.
CASSIYRENQPQHF
TGTGCCAGTAGTATATACAGGGAAAATCAGCCCCAGCATTTT
>TRBJ2-1|TRBV9|.|.
CASSPRGSGGAYEQFF
TGTGCCAGCAGCCCCAGGGGTAGCGGAGGGGCATATGAGCAGTTCTTC
>TRBJ1-2|TRBV2|.|.
CASRGTTPSYGYTF
TGTGCCAGCAGAGGGACAACTCCATCCTATGGCTACACCTTC
>TRBJ1-1|TRBV4-1|.|.
CASSQEVGVVTEAFF
TGCGCCAGCAGCCAAGAGGTAGGGGTCGTAACTGAAGCTTTCTTT
>TRBJ2-7|TRBV10-3|.|.
CATTKDSGYYEQYF
TGTGCCACCACCAAGGATTCAGGGTACTACGAGCAGTACTTC
>TRBJ1-1|TRBV4-1|once|.
CASSKGATTEAFF
TGCGCCAGTTCGAAAGGGGCGACCACTGAAGCTTTCTTT
>TRBJ1-2|TRBV7-2|.|.
CASSLYGGGYTF
TGTGCCAGCAGCTTATACGGGGGTGGCTACACCTTC
>TRBJ1-1|TRBV3-1/TRBV3-2|once|.
CASRQTVGEAFF
TGTGCCAGCAGACAAACCGTAGGTGAAGCTTTCTTT
>TRBJ1-1|TRBV18|.|.
CASSPLEHVNTEAFF
TGTGCCAGCTCACCACTAGAGCATGTTAACACTGAAGCTTTCTTT
>TRBJ2-6|TRBV5-4|once|TRBD2
CASSLRGLAGAQGANVLTF
TGTGCCAGCAGCTTGAGAGGACTAGCGGGGGCTCAAGGGGCCAACGTCCTGACTTTC
>TRBJ2-1|TRBV6-5|.|.
CASSPRSGNEQFF
TGTGCCAGCAGTCCGCGCTCGGGCAATGAGCAGTTCTTC
>TRBJ2-7|TRBV7-8|.|.
CASSHSGGYEQYF
TGTGCCAGCAGCCACTCCGGGGGCTACGAGCAGTACTTC